What follows describes a single TCR beta chain. Antigen specificity is unknown. Individual cDNA molecules received unique molecular identifiers during library preparation. TCRdb analysed the 5' RACE reads with MiXCR anew, one entry per CDR3 protein. This table has more than 65,000 distinct CDR3 sequences, roughly 4.6% appearing once. These data belong to a study of early T cells in non-severe SARS-CoV-2 infection. Study overall: Bulk RNA isolated from unsorted whole blood underwent sequencing; chains were not paired.

The ends were cut back, 1 base at V and 8 bases at J, with 11 bases in the middle. This CDR3 spans 13 amino acids. The germline gives CDR1 LGHNA, CDR2 YNFKEQ. Findings of the study overall: Matching results from VDJdb favored anti-spike CD8 responses, leaving private and CD4 specificities undetected.

The rearrangement links TRBV4-2 to TRBJ1-1, with D maybe TRBD1 (6 bases). The source material was whole blood, sampled at baseline. The clonotype was recovered from an adult who was a healthcare worker with PCR-confirmed SARS-CoV-2 infection or an uninfected control (not recorded which). The donor label of this sample is uncertain. The CDR3 DNA follows: TGTGCCAGCAGCCAAGTAGTAACAGGGGAAGCTTTCTTT. Translated: CASSQVVTGEAFF.